One sample yielded the 9 T cell receptor beta chains listed below, sequenced in a study of technical replicates of blood from several donors. Assay: immunoSEQ multiplex PCR; the TCRdb copy retains only in-frame clones and omits some. The sample holds roughly 80,000 clones, around 94% seen once. The sequenced sample consisted of T cells isolated from PBMCs. The receptors stem from a human donor in good health.

The CDR3 DNA follows: TGTGCCAGCAGCAAGGGCTACAGGGGGAACCACGAGCAGTACTTC. This codes for CASSKGYRGNHEQYF. The genes are TRBV7-9 and TRBJ2-7, with TRBD1 identical over 8 bases. V shed 5 bases and J 5 bases; nucleotides not matched to a gene: 11. The CDR3 has 15 residues. Per the germline V gene, CDR1 is SEHNR and CDR2 is FQNEAQ (reference sequence).

J is TRBJ2-1 and V is TRBV30; 9 bases align to TRBD1. This CDR3 has 13 residues. V lost 0 bases, J lost 9 bases, and 3 bases stayed unmatched. Germline-derived CDR1 and CDR2 are GTSNPN and SVGIG (reference sequence). In DNA form, the CDR3 reads TGTGCCTGGAGTGTGAGGGACAGGGTTGAGCAGTTCTTC. Translating it yields CAWSVRDRVEQFF.

The rearrangement links TRBV28 to TRBJ2-2; D ambiguous. Germline-derived CDR1 and CDR2 are MDHEN and SYDVKM. The CDR3 is 14 residues long. Between the trimmed V and J ends, which lost 6 bases and 7 bases, there was a span of 15 bases. As DNA, the CDR3 is TGTGCCAGCAGCCGAGATGCCGAGATCGGGGAGCTGTTTTTT. Residues: CASSRDAEIGELFF. Complete variable domain (other parts from reference TRBV28 and TRBJ2-2): DVKVTQSSRYLVKRTGEKVFLECVQDMDHENMFWYRQDPGLGLRLIYFSYDVKMKEKGDIPEGYSVSREKKERFSLILESASTNQTSMYLCASSRDAEIGELFFGEGSRLTVL.

As concerns this clone: Other DNA sequences from this sample encode an identical CDR3 as well. The genes are TRBV11-2 and TRBJ2-1; 9 bases agree with TRBD2. Trimming cost V 5 bases and J 5 bases; bases outside gene matches: 4. The CDR3 runs 14 residues. Germline CDR1 reads SGHAT; CDR2 reads FQNNGV. The CDR3 reads CASSMTSGNNEQFF. The CDR3 DNA reads TGTGCCAGCAGCATGACTAGCGGAAACAATGAGCAGTTCTTC.

The V call is TRBV29-1, the J call TRBJ2-1, with D possibly being TRBD1 (7 bases). The germline CDR1 and CDR2 sequences are SQVTM and ANQGSEA. Trimming took off 6 bases at V and 8 bases at J, with 23 bases between the two ends. CDR3 size: 15 residues. The CDR3 sequence is CSVALRDSLRDEQFF. DNA for the CDR3: TGCAGCGTCGCCCTGCGGGACAGCCTCAGGGATGAGCAGTTCTTC.

This sequence joins TRBV30 and TRBJ2-4; TRBD1 matches 7 bases. Germline CDR1 is GTSNPN and CDR2 is SVGIG (reference sequence). This CDR3 has 12 residues. The ends lost 5 bases at V and 6 bases at J; junction bases unmatched: 4. In nucleotides, the CDR3 is TGTGCCTGGGCCCGGACAGGAAACATTCAGTACTTC. This encodes CAWARTGNIQYF.

The V gene is TRBV30, the J gene TRBJ1-1; D might be TRBD1 (6 bases). The CDR3 consists of 13 residues. The V end was cut by 5 bases, the J end by 0 bases, with 10 bases between. Germline V gives CDR1 GTSNPN, CDR2 SVGIG (reference sequence). CDR3 loop: CAWSNRVNTEAFF. The DNA of the CDR3 is TGTGCCTGGTCTAACAGGGTGAACACTGAAGCTTTCTTT.

The CDR3 loop reads CASRKPGQGALGGYTF. The CDR3 DNA is TGTGCCAGCAGAAAACCGGGACAGGGGGCTCTAGGTGGCTACACCTTC. The gene calls are TRBV7-9 and TRBJ1-2; 12 bases match TRBD1. V shed 6 bases, J shed 7 bases, and the junction held 12 bases outside the gene matches. This CDR3 has 16 residues. CDR1 is SEHNR, CDR2 FQNEAQ, per germline (reference sequence). Full variable domain (outside the CDR3, taken from reference TRBV7-9 and TRBJ1-2): DTGVSQNPRHKITKRGQNVTFRCDPISEHNRLYWYRQTLGQGPEFLTYFQNEAQLEKSRLLSDRFSAERPKGSFSTLEIQRTEQGDSAMYLCASRKPGQGALGGYTFGSGTRLTVV.

The CDR3 DNA reads TGTGCCAGTAGTATGGAGCGGGAGACGACCTACGAGCAGTACTTC. Protein: CASSMERETTYEQYF. This chain uses TRBV19 with TRBJ2-7; 8 bases map to TRBD2. Trimming removed 3 bases from V and 2 bases from J; junction bases left unmatched: 6. Germline V gives CDR1 LNHDA, CDR2 SQIVND (reference sequence). The CDR3 spans 15 residues.